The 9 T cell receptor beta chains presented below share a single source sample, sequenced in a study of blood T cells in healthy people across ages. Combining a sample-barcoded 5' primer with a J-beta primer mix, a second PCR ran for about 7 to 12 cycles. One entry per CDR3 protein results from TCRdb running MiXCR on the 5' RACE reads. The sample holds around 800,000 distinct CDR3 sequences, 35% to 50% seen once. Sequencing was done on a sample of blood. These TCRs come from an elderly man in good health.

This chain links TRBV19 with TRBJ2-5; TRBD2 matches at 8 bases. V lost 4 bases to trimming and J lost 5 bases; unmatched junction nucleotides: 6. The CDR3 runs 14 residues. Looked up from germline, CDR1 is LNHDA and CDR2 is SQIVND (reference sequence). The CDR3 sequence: CASSTGGGKETQYF. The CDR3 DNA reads TGTGCCAGTAGTACGGGAGGGGGAAAGGAGACCCAGTACTTC. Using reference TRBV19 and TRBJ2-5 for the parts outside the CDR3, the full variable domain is DGGITQSPKYLFRKEGQNVTLSCEQNLNHDAMYWYRQDPGQGLRLIYYSQIVNDFQKGDIAEGYSVSREKKESFPLTVTSAQKNPTAFYLCASSTGGGKETQYFGPGTRLLVL.

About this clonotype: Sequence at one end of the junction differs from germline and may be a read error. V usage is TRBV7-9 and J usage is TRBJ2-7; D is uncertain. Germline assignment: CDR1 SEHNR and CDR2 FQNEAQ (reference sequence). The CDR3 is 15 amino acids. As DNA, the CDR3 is TGTGCCAGCAGCTTAGCGGTCGCTCTATCCTACGAGCGGTACTTC. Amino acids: CASSLAVALSYERYF. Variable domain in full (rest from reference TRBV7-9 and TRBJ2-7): DTGVSQNPRHKITKRGQNVTFRCDPISEHNRLYWYRQTLGQGPEFLTYFQNEAQLEKSRLLSDRFSAERPKGSFSTLEIQRTEQGDSAMYLCASSLAVALSYERYFGPGTRLTVT.

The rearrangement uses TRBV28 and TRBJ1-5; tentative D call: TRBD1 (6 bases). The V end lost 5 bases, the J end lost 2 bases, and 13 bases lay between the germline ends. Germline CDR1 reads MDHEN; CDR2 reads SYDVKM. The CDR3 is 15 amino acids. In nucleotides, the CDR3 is TGTGCCAGCAGTCCACACTCAGGGGGCAATCAGCCCCAGCATTTT. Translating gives CASSPHSGGNQPQHF.

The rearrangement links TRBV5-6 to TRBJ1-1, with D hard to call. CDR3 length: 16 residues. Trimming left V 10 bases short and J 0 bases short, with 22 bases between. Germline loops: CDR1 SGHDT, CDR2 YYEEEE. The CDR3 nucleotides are TGTGCCGGCAACTTGGTAGGTTTCTCCTTGAACACTGAAGCTTTCTTT. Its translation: CAGNLVGFSLNTEAFF.

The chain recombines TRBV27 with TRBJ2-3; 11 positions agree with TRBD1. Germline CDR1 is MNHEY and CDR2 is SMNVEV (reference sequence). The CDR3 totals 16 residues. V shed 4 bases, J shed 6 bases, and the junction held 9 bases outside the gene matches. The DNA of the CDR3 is TGTGCCAGCAGTTATTGGGGGACAGGGGGTTTGGATACGCAGTATTTT. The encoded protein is CASSYWGTGGLDTQYF.

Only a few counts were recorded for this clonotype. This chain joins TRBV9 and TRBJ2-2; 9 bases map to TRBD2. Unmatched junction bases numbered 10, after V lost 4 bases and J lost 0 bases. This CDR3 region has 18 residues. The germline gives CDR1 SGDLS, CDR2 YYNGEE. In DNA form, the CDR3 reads TGTGCCAGCAGCCCACTTCCCGTAGCGGGAGCGAACACCGGGGAGCTGTTTTTT. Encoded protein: CASSPLPVAGANTGELFF.

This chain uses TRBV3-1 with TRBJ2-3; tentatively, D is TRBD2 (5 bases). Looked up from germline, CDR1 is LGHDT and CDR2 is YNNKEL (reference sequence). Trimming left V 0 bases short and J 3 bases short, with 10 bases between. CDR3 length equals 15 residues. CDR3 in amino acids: CASSQDTGKTDTQYF. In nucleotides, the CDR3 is TGTGCCAGCAGCCAAGATACCGGGAAGACAGATACGCAGTATTTT.

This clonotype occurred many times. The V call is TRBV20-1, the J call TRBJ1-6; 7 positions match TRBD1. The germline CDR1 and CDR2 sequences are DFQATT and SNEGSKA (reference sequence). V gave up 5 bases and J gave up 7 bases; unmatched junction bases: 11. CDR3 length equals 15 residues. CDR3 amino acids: CSAPSGTAGNSPLHF. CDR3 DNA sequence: TGCAGTGCTCCTAGTGGGACAGCCGGGAATTCACCCCTCCACTTT.

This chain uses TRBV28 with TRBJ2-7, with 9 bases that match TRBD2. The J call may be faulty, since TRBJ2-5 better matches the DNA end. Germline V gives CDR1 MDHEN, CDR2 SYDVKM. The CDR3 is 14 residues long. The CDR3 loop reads CASSYAGGRETQYF. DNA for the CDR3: TGTGCCAGCAGTTACGCGGGAGGGCGGGAGACCCAGTACTTC.